This T cell receptor beta chain came from a study of blood T cell repertoires in COVID-19. As for the study in general: Acute-phase and convalescent COVID-19 samples originated in the United States, Italy and Spain. Nucleic acid was either cDNA or gDNA, and it came from T cells, B-cell-depleted T cells, or PBMCs.

In the study's own analysis: From reference gene primer amplification, estimates of nucleated cell counts were derived. Method: immunoSEQ multiplex PCR; TCRdb's copy keeps in-frame clones and lacks some. V and J calls and clone size are as listed in that table; D and trimming were resolved from the DNA. The data hold about 130,000 clones, with less than 90% observed a single time. CDR1 and CDR2 from the germline V gene are SGHRS and YFSETQ. This CDR3 comprises 11 residues. Trimming took off 7 bases at V and 3 bases at J, with 8 bases between the two ends. This sequence joins TRBV5-1 and TRBJ2-7; D unresolved. The receptor was derived from a woman aged 25 to 39 who had recovered from COVID-19. Material: peripheral blood. As DNA, the CDR3 is TGCGCCAGCCGCGCGAACTACGAGCAGTACTTC. Its translation: CASRANYEQYF. The whole variable domain, remainder taken from reference TRBV5-1 and TRBJ2-7, is KAGVTQTPRYLIKTRGQQVTLSCSPISGHRSVSWYQQTPGQGLQFLFEYFSETQRNKGNFPGRFSGRQFSNSRSEMNVSTLELGDSALYLCASRANYEQYFGPGTRLTVT.